Here is one TCR beta chain with its context. Trimming took 2 bases from V and 3 from J; bases not matched to a gene: 6. This CDR3 has 15 residues. Per germline, CDR1 SGHTA and CDR2 FQGNSA. Authors' analysis steps: Counts of nucleated cells, estimated from reference gene primer amplification, were obtained. Here immunoSEQ multiplex PCR was the method, and the copy in TCRdb shows in-frame clones only, minus some. D and trimming come from the DNA, and the V and J calls and clone size come from that table. This sample yields under 350,000 clones, of which 65% to 90% are seen a single time; around 4.5% belongs to the top ten. These data come from a study of blood T cell repertoires in COVID-19. Study-wide context: There were acute and convalescent COVID-19 samples, and they came from the United States, Italy and Spain. T cells, B-cell-depleted T cells, or PBMCs provided the cDNA or gDNA that served as material.

Sequencing was performed on PBMCs or T cells enriched from blood (not recorded which). The rearrangement links TRBV7-2 to TRBJ2-7; 8 bases map to TRBD2. The sequence was obtained from a woman aged 40 to 49 with acute COVID-19. CDR3 nucleotides: TGTGCCAGCAGCTTAACGGGCGGGAGGAACTACGAGCAGTACTTC. It codes for CASSLTGGRNYEQYF.